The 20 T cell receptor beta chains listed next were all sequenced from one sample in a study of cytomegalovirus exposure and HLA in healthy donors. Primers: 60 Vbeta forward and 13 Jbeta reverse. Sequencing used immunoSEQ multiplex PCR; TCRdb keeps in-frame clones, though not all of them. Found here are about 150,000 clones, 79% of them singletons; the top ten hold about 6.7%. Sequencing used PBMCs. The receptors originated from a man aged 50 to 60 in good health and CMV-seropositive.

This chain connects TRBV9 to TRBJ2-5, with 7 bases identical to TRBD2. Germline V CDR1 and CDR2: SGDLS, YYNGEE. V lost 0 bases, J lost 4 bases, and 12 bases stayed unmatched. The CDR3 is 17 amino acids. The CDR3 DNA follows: TGTGCCAGCAGCGTAGGTACTAGCGAGGGGTTTAGAGAGACCCAGTACTTC. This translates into CASSVGTSEGFRETQYF.

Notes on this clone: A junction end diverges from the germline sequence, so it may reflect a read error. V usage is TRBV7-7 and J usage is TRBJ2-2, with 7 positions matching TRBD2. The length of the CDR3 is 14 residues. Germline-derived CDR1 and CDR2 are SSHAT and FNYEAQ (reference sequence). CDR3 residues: CASSLAGMGGELFF. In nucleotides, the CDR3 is TGTGCTAGCAGCTTAGCGGGCATGGGCGGGGAGCTGTTTTTT.

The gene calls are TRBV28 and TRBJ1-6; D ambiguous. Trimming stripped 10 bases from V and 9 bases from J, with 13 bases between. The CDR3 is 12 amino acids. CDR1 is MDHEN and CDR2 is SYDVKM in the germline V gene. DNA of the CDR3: TGTGCCACCGATAATCCCAGTTCACCCCTCCACTTT. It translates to CATDNPSSPLHF.

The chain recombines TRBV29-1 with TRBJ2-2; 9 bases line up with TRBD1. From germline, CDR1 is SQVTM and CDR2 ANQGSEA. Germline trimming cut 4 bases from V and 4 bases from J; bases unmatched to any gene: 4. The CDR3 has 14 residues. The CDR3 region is CSVGTGAGTGELFF. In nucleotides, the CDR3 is TGCAGCGTTGGGACAGGGGCGGGCACCGGGGAGCTGTTTTTT.

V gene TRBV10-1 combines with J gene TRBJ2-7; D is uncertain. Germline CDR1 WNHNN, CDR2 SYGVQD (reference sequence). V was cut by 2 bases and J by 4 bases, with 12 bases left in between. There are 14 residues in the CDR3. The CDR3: CASSEGYPTYEQYF. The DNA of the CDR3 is TGCGCCAGCAGTGAGGGTTACCCCACTTACGAGCAGTACTTC.

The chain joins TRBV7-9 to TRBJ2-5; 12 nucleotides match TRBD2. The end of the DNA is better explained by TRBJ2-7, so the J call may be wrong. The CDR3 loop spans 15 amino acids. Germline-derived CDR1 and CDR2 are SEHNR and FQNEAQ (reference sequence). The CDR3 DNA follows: TGTGCCAGCAGCCTAAGGACTAGCGGGATCCACGAGCAGTACTTC. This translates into CASSLRTSGIHEQYF.

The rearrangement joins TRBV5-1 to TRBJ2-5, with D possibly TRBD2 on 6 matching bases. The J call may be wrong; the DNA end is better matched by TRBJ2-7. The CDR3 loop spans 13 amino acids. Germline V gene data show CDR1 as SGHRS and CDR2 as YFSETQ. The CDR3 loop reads CASSSTSQAEQYF. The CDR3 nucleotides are TGCGCCAGCAGCTCAACTAGCCAAGCCGAGCAGTACTTC.

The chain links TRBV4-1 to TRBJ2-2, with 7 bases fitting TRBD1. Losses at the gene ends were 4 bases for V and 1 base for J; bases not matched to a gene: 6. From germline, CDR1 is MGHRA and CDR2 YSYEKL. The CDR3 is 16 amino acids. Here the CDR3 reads CASSLLDRRNTGELFF. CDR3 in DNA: TGCGCCAGCAGCCTCTTGGACAGGAGGAACACCGGGGAGCTGTTTTTT.

The CDR3 coding sequence is TGTGCCAGCAGTTGGACAGGGGGCGACGAGCAGTACTTC. Encoded protein: CASSWTGGDEQYF. The chain uses TRBV27 and TRBJ2-7; TRBD1 matches 11 bases. The CDR3 extends over 13 amino acids. Germline V gene lookup returns CDR1 MNHEY and CDR2 SMNVEV (reference sequence). With V trimmed by 4 bases and J by 5 bases, 1 base remained unmatched.

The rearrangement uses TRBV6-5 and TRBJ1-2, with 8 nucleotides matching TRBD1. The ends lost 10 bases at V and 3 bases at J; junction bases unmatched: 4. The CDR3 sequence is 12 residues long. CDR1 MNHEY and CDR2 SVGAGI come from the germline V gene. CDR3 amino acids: CATGTGYYGYTF. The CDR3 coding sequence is TGTGCCACCGGGACAGGATACTATGGCTACACCTTC.

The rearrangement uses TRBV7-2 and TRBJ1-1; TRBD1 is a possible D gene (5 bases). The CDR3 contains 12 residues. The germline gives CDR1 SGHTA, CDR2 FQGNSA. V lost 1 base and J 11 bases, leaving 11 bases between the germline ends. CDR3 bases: TGTGCCAGCAGCTTAGTGCAACCAGGGGCTTTCTTT. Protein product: CASSLVQPGAFF.

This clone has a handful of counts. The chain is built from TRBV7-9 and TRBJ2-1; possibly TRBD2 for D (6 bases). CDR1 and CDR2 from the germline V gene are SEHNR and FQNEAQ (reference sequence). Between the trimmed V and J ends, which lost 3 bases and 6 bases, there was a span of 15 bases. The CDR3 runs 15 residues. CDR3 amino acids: CASSFPPGGINEQFF. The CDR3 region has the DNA TGTGCCAGCAGCTTTCCGCCGGGCGGGATCAATGAGCAGTTCTTC.

The CDR3 sequence: CASSSGQTTNYGYTF. CDR3 nucleotides: TGCGCCAGCAGCTCTGGACAGACGACTAACTATGGCTACACCTTC. The chain is built from TRBV5-1 and TRBJ1-2, with D perhaps TRBD1 (6 bases). CDR3 length equals 15 residues. Per the germline V gene, CDR1 is SGHRS and CDR2 is YFSETQ. Trimming took 3 bases from V and 0 from J, leaving 12 bases between them.

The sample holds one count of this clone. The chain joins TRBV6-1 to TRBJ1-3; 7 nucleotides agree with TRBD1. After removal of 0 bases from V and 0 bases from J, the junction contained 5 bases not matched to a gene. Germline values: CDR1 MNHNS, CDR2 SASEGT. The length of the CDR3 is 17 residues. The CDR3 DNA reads TGTGCCAGCAGTGAAGCATCCCCAGGGGGCTCTGGAAACACCATATATTTT. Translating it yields CASSEASPGGSGNTIYF.

This chain's CDR3 is CASSPRQVNTEAFF. For the CDR3, the DNA is TGTGCCAGCTCACCAAGGCAGGTTAACACTGAAGCTTTCTTT. V gene TRBV18 combines with J gene TRBJ1-1; D is unresolved. V was pared by 2 bases and J by 2 bases, with 9 bases between. The CDR3 length is 14 residues. The germline V gene encodes CDR1 KGHSH and CDR2 LQKENI.

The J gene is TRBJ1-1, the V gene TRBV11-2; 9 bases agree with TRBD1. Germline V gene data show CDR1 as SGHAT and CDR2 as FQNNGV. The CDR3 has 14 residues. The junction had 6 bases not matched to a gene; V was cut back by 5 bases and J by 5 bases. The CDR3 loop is CASSLGTGWTEAFF. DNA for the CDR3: TGTGCCAGCAGCCTCGGGACAGGGTGGACTGAAGCTTTCTTT.

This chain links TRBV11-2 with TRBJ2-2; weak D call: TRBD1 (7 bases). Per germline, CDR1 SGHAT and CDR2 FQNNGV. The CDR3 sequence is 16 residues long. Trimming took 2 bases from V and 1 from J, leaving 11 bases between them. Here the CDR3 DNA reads TGTGCCAGCAGCTTAAGCAGGGGGGAGAACACCGGGGAGCTGTTTTTT. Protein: CASSLSRGENTGELFF.

The CDR3 nucleotides are TGTGCCAGCAGTCACCGGACAGGGGCGGATGAAAAACTGTTTTTT. Translation: CASSHRTGADEKLFF. This chain uses TRBV27 with TRBJ1-4, with 9 bases aligning to TRBD1. Unmatched junction bases numbered 7, after V lost 5 bases and J lost 6 bases. Germline V gene sequence: CDR1 MNHEY, CDR2 SMNVEV (reference sequence). This CDR3 is 15 amino acids long.

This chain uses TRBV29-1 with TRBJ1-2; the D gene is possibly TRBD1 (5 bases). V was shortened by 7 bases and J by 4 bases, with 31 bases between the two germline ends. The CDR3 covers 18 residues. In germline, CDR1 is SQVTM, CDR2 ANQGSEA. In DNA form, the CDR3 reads TGCAGCGACATGGCCTATGGCGTTCAGGTGGGGGGGTCCTATGGCTACACCTTC. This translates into CSDMAYGVQVGGSYGYTF.

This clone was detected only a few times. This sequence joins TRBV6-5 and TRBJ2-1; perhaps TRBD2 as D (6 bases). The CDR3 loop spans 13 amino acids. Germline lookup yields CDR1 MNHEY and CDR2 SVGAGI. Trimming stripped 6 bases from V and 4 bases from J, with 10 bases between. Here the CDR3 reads CASRASAYNEQFF. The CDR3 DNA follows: TGTGCCAGCAGGGCTAGCGCGTACAATGAGCAGTTCTTC.